The 32 T cell receptor beta chains below come from one sample, sequenced in a study of CD8+CD57+ T cells in acquired aplastic anemia. Genomic DNA, the template, was used for profiling of the TCR beta VDJ and CDR3. TCRdb reprocessed the reads with MiXCR, giving one entry per CDR3 protein. The top ten hold under 9% of the sample, which has roughly 250,000 distinct CDR3 sequences, about 44% seen once. Previously, flow cytometry had revealed CD8+CD57+ cell expansion in the patients chosen for sequencing. The sample comprised sorted CD4+, CD8+, or CD8+CD57+ T cells (not recorded which) from PBMCs. These receptors came from a human donor with aplastic anemia.

This clonotype was counted between two and nine times. Since a much larger clone is just one base distant, this may be a read error. V is TRBV10-3 and J is TRBJ2-2; D may match TRBD1 or TRBD2 (6 bases each). From germline, CDR1 is ENHRY and CDR2 SYGVKD. The CDR3 is 14 residues long. CDR3 protein: CTILGGQNTGELFF. The DNA of the CDR3 is TGTACCATCTTGGGGGGCCAGAACACCGGGGAGCTGTTTTTT.

The chain recombines TRBV7-2 with TRBJ2-2, with D maybe TRBD1 (5 bases). The germline V gene encodes CDR1 SGHTA and CDR2 FQGNSA. The CDR3 has 13 amino acids. The germline V and J ends were trimmed by 2 bases and 8 bases, with 9 bases remaining between them. CDR3: CASSLSRVGELFF. CDR3 nucleotide sequence: TGTGCCAGCAGCTTAAGCAGGGTGGGGGAGCTGTTTTTT.

A note on this clonotype: A much larger clonotype is one base distant, so this may be a read error. This chain joins TRBV7-2 and TRBJ1-1; D is perhaps TRBD1 (5 bases). V lost 1 base and J lost 3, with 12 bases in between. The CDR3 contains 15 residues. The V gene's germline CDR1 is SGHTA and CDR2 FQGNSA. The CDR3 spells CASSLGRGTYTEAFF. CDR3 in DNA: TGTGCCAGCAGCTTAGGAAGGGGAACTTACACTGAAGCTTTCTTT.

This clonotype has only one observation. A much larger clone lies a single base off, so this may be a read error. This chain links TRBV4-1 with TRBJ1-1; no firm D call. This CDR3 comprises 15 residues. Germline CDR1 MGHRA, CDR2 YSYEKL. CDR3 residues: CASSQEETLNTEASF. The CDR3 DNA reads TGCGCCAGCAGCCAAGAAGAGACATTGAACACTGAAGCTTCCTTT.

The chain employs TRBV6-5 and TRBJ1-6; D remains unclear. The V gene lost 8 bases and the J gene lost 4 bases, with 9 bases spanning the gap. This CDR3 comprises 13 residues. Germline V gives CDR1 MNHEY, CDR2 SVGAGI. The CDR3 loop reads CASGSQYNSPLHF. CDR3 nucleotides: TGTGCCAGCGGGAGTCAGTATAATTCACCCCTCCACTTT.

This clonotype has at least ten counts. This chain uses TRBV6-1 with TRBJ2-7; 10 bases align to TRBD1. Germline V gene data show CDR1 as MNHNS and CDR2 as SASEGT. This CDR3 is 14 amino acids long. J was trimmed by 3 bases and V by 3 bases; bases with no gene match: 2. The CDR3 DNA is TGTGCCAGCAGTGACTGGACAGGGGGCTACGAGCAGTACTTC. Translation gives CASSDWTGGYEQYF.

This clonotype came up many times. The gene calls are TRBV6-6 and TRBJ1-3, with a weak D call TRBD1 (5 bases). Looked up from germline, CDR1 is MNHNY and CDR2 is SVGAGI (reference sequence). Trimming removed 8 bases at V and 0 bases at J, with 14 bases between. The CDR3 runs to 15 residues. The CDR3 loop is CASQVGHHSGNTIYF. DNA of the CDR3: TGTGCCAGCCAAGTAGGACACCACTCTGGAAACACCATATATTTT.

In the case of this clonotype: A read error may explain this, as a much larger clone is one base away. This chain uses TRBV5-1 with TRBJ2-1; weak D call: TRBD1 (6 bases). The CDR3 totals 15 residues. Germline CDR1 SGHRS, CDR2 YFSETQ. The CDR3 coding sequence is TGCGCCAGCAGCTTGGCAGACAGGTTAGTCGATGAGCGGTTCTTC. Translating it yields CASSLADRLVDERFF.

Comments on this clonotype: A junction end diverges from the germline sequence, so it may reflect a read error. The CDR3 sequence is CASSPFEGRNRPQHF. As DNA, the CDR3 is TGTGCCAGCAGCCCCTTCGAAGGGAGGAATCGGCCCCAGCATTTT. The rearrangement uses TRBV9 and TRBJ1-5; no clear D. The CDR3 spans 15 residues. From germline, CDR1 is SGDLS and CDR2 YYNGEE.

This sequence joins TRBV9 and TRBJ1-4, with TRBD1 matching 7 bases. The CDR3 covers 15 residues. Trimming cost V 4 bases and J 5 bases; bases outside gene matches: 8. CDR1 is SGDLS and CDR2 is YYNGEE in the germline V gene. Written as DNA, the CDR3 is TGTGCCAGCAGCCTAAGGGACAGCTTGAATGAAAAACTGTTTTTT. This sequence encodes CASSLRDSLNEKLFF. Complete variable domain (other parts from reference TRBV9 and TRBJ1-4): DSGVTQTPKHLITATGQRVTLRCSPRSGDLSVYWYQQSLDQGLQFLIQYYNGEERAKGNILERFSAQQFPDLHSELNLSSLELGDSALYFCASSLRDSLNEKLFFGSGTQLSVL.

This clonotype has at least ten counts. V usage is TRBV7-8 and J usage is TRBJ1-2; TRBD1 is a possible D gene (6 bases). CDR1 and CDR2 from the germline V gene are SGHVS and FQNEAQ. V shed 2 bases and J shed 0 bases, with 13 bases lying between them. There are 16 residues in the CDR3. CDR3: CASSLRGRAANYGYTF. CDR3 coding DNA: TGTGCCAGCAGCTTACGGGGGCGGGCAGCTAACTATGGCTACACCTTC.

The chain is built from TRBV4-1 and TRBJ1-5, with D possibly TRBD1 on 5 matching bases. Deletions cut 1 base from V and 0 bases from J, with 10 bases between. The CDR3 loop spans 16 amino acids. CDR1 and CDR2 from the germline V gene are MGHRA and YSYEKL. CDR3 residues: CASSQGDLYSNQPQHF. DNA of the CDR3: TGCGCCAGCAGCCAAGGGGACCTCTATAGCAATCAGCCCCAGCATTTT.

The chain joins TRBV6-1 to TRBJ2-7; TRBD1 matches 8 bases. The CDR3 loop spans 14 amino acids. V lost 10 bases, J lost 3 bases, and 11 bases stayed unmatched. CDR1 and CDR2 from the germline V gene are MNHNS and SASEGT. DNA for the CDR3: TGTGCCACCGGGACAGGCGGCGGGTTCTACGAGCAGTACGTC. Its translation: CATGTGGGFYEQYV.

On this clonotype itself: At one boundary the junction diverges from the germline segment, which might be a read error. The gene calls are TRBV2 and TRBJ1-2; D ambiguous. This CDR3 comprises 17 residues. CDR1 is SNHLY, CDR2 FYNNEI, per germline. The CDR3 loop is CAGSEARVVQNNYGYTF. The CDR3 nucleotides read TGTGCCGGCAGTGAAGCCCGGGTAGTGCAGAATAACTATGGCTACACCTTC.

A word on this clonotype: Here the CDR3 omits its conserved ending phenylalanine or tryptophan, so a read error is the likely source. The chain is built from TRBV25-1 and TRBJ2-1; the D is unclear. V was trimmed by 3 bases and J by 8 bases, leaving 17 bases between them. The V gene's germline CDR1 is MGHDK and CDR2 SYGVNS. The CDR3 sequence is 15 residues long. This chain's CDR3 is CASSDPSTASDEQFL. DNA of the CDR3: TGTGCCAGCAGTGACCCGAGTACCGCCTCGGATGAGCAGTTCCTC.

The chain carries TRBV19 and TRBJ2-6, with D possibly being TRBD1 (5 bases). This CDR3 region has 17 residues. CDR1 LNHDA and CDR2 SQIVND come from the germline V gene (reference sequence). Deletions cut 5 bases from V and 0 bases from J, with 14 bases between. This CDR3 reads CASSRWQGPSGANVLTF. DNA for the CDR3: TGTGCCAGTAGTCGCTGGCAGGGCCCCTCTGGGGCCAACGTCCTGACTTTC.

The sample holds many counts of this clonotype. The J gene is TRBJ2-2, the V gene TRBV9; 7 bases are shared with TRBD1. The CDR3 is made up of 17 amino acids. Germline CDR1 SGDLS, CDR2 YYNGEE. The ends lost 3 bases at V and 4 bases at J; junction bases unmatched: 12. The CDR3, as DNA: TGTGCCAGCAGCGAGCTGATGGGGACAGTACTCACCGGGGAGCTGTTTTTT. It yields the protein CASSELMGTVLTGELFF.

The V gene is TRBV3-1, the J gene TRBJ1-1, with TRBD1 identical over 7 bases. This CDR3 spans 16 amino acids. Unmatched junction bases numbered 8, after V lost 0 bases and J lost 4 bases. Germline CDR1 is LGHDT and CDR2 is YNNKEL (reference sequence). The CDR3 loop reads CASSQDQGDASTEAFF. The CDR3 bases are TGTGCCAGCAGCCAAGATCAGGGGGATGCGAGCACTGAAGCTTTCTTT.

This chain connects TRBV5-1 to TRBJ2-7, with 12 bases matching TRBD1. J gave up 6 bases and V 4 bases, and 5 bases lay outside the gene matches. The CDR3 loop spans 14 amino acids. Germline V gene data show CDR1 as SGHRS and CDR2 as YFSETQ. The CDR3 loop reads CASSVGQGAFEQYF. The CDR3 nucleotides read TGCGCCAGCAGCGTGGGACAGGGGGCGTTCGAGCAGTACTTC. The full variable domain, its missing parts supplied by reference TRBV5-1 and TRBJ2-7, is KAGVTQTPRYLIKTRGQQVTLSCSPISGHRSVSWYQQTPGQGLQFLFEYFSETQRNKGNFPGRFSGRQFSNSRSEMNVSTLELGDSALYLCASSVGQGAFEQYFGPGTRLTVT.

Comments on this clonotype: This may come from a read error, since a much larger clone is one base off. V and J are TRBV9 and TRBJ2-7; TRBD2 matches at 8 bases. This CDR3 region has 15 residues. V lost 5 bases to trimming and J lost 6 bases; unmatched junction nucleotides: 13. The germline CDR1 and CDR2 sequences are SGDLS and YYNGEE. The CDR3 nucleotides read TGTGCCAGCAGTCGTAGGCTAGCGGGTAAGAGCGAGCAGTACTTC. It is translated as CASSRRLAGKSEQYF.

Ten or more counts support this clonotype. The chain uses TRBV4-3 and TRBJ2-3; 7 bases line up with TRBD2. The germline CDR1 and CDR2 sequences are LGHNA and YSLEER. With 0 bases clipped from V and 2 bases from J, the junction kept 5 bases outside the gene matches. This CDR3 spans 16 amino acids. CDR3 DNA sequence: TGCGCCAGCAGCCAAGATCGAGCGGGATCCACAGATACGCAGTATTTT. As protein: CASSQDRAGSTDTQYF.

The table lists this clonotype with many counts. The J gene is TRBJ1-6, the V gene TRBV6-2 or TRBV6-3, with D tentatively TRBD1 (6 bases). The CDR3 consists of 15 residues. V was pared by 5 bases and J by 3 bases, with 11 bases between. The germline gives CDR1 MNHEY, CDR2 SVGEGT. CDR3 loop: CASSGTGNYNSPLHF. CDR3 in DNA: TGTGCCAGCAGTGGTACAGGGAACTATAATTCACCCCTCCACTTT.

V usage is TRBV7-9 and J usage is TRBJ2-5; 10 positions agree with TRBD2. The CDR3 runs to 17 residues. V dropped 5 bases and J dropped 5; count of bases not matched to a gene: 14. The germline V gene encodes CDR1 SEHNR and CDR2 FQNEAQ (reference sequence). The CDR3 coding sequence is TGTGCCAGCAGCGTTTCACTAGCGGGGACTGATCTGGAGACCCAGTACTTC. Translating it yields CASSVSLAGTDLETQYF.

This clonotype was seen repeatedly, ten times or more. V is TRBV7-9 and J is TRBJ2-1; D gene ambiguous. The CDR3 has 17 amino acids. Germline V lookup: CDR1 SEHNR, CDR2 FQNEAQ (reference sequence). V lost 2 bases and J 4 bases, leaving 18 bases between the germline ends. CDR3 sequence reads: CASSLPTERHFYNEQFF. CDR3 bases: TGTGCCAGCAGCTTACCGACTGAGCGCCACTTTTACAATGAGCAGTTCTTC.

This clonotype was observed a single time. The chain is built from TRBV25-1 and TRBJ1-2; D call uncertain. CDR3 length: 11 residues. Trimming pared 5 bases from V and 6 bases from J, leaving 7 bases between. Germline V lookup: CDR1 MGHDK, CDR2 SYGVNS. CDR3 loop: CASSSADGYTF. CDR3 coding DNA: TGTGCCAGCAGTTCCGCAGATGGCTACACCTTC.

This chain connects TRBV4-2 to TRBJ1-2, with D perhaps TRBD1 (6 bases). The CDR3 has 12 residues. V lost 7 bases and J 3 bases, leaving 9 bases between the germline ends. From germline, CDR1 is LGHNA and CDR2 YNFKEQ. The CDR3 sequence is CASKTGHYGYTF. The CDR3 nucleotides are TGTGCCAGCAAAACAGGGCACTATGGCTACACCTTC.

This clonotype was found many times. V is TRBV19 and J is TRBJ2-4; tentative D call: TRBD1 (5 bases). The germline V gene encodes CDR1 LNHDA and CDR2 SQIVND (reference sequence). V lost 3 bases and J lost 2, with 11 bases in between. This CDR3 region has 15 residues. The CDR3 reads CASSILPGTKNIQYF. The CDR3 DNA is TGTGCCAGTAGTATTCTCCCAGGGACCAAAAACATTCAGTACTTC. Drawing the rest from reference TRBV19 and TRBJ2-4, the complete variable domain is DGGITQSPKYLFRKEGQNVTLSCEQNLNHDAMYWYRQDPGQGLRLIYYSQIVNDFQKGDIAEGYSVSREKKESFPLTVTSAQKNPTAFYLCASSILPGTKNIQYFGAGTRLSVL.

J is TRBJ1-2 and V is TRBV27; TRBD1 matches at 10 bases. Trimming took 5 bases from V and 4 from J; bases not matched to a gene: 7. CDR3 size: 15 residues. Germline lookup yields CDR1 MNHEY and CDR2 SMNVEV (reference sequence). Here the CDR3 DNA reads TGTGCCAGCAGTCTAGGGACAGGGGTCCCCTATGGCTACACCTTC. This encodes CASSLGTGVPYGYTF.

In this sample, this clonotype turned up a few times. The rearrangement joins TRBV15 to TRBJ1-5, with TRBD1 matching 7 bases. The CDR3 length is 15 residues. V shed 1 base, J shed 3 bases, and the junction held 3 bases outside the gene matches. The germline CDR1 and CDR2 sequences are LNHNV and YYDKDF (reference sequence). CDR3 region: CATSRVGQANQPQHF. CDR3 coding DNA: TGTGCCACCAGCAGAGTAGGACAGGCCAATCAGCCCCAGCATTTT.

CDR3 DNA: TGCGCCAGCAACCAAATAGGGGGCCGGATCGGTGAGCAGTACTTC. Its translation: CASNQIGGRIGEQYF. This chain links TRBV5-1 with TRBJ2-7; TRBD1 agrees at 7 bases. J lost 7 bases, V lost 6 bases, and 16 bases had no gene match. Germline lookup yields CDR1 SGHRS and CDR2 YFSETQ. The CDR3 consists of 15 residues.

This clonotype was recorded a few times. The chain links TRBV5-1 to TRBJ2-3; the D gene is possibly TRBD1 (5 bases). Germline loops: CDR1 SGHRS, CDR2 YFSETQ. The CDR3 extends over 15 amino acids. Trimming removed 0 bases from V and 4 bases from J, with 12 bases in between. CDR3 in DNA: TGCGCCAGCAGCTTGGATTGGGCAGGGTCAGATACGCAGTATTTT. Translation: CASSLDWAGSDTQYF. The entire variable domain, with the rest obtained from reference TRBV5-1 and TRBJ2-3, is as follows: KAGVTQTPRYLIKTRGQQVTLSCSPISGHRSVSWYQQTPGQGLQFLFEYFSETQRNKGNFPGRFSGRQFSNSRSEMNVSTLELGDSALYLCASSLDWAGSDTQYFGPGTRLTVL.

The chain recombines TRBV29-1 with TRBJ2-7; the match to TRBD1 covers 8 bases. CDR1 is SQVTM, CDR2 ANQGSEA, per germline. The trim removed 6 bases at V and 2 bases at J, leaving 3 bases unmatched. CDR3 length: 12 residues. Here the CDR3 reads CSVRRGPYEQYF. The CDR3 DNA reads as TGCAGCGTGCGCAGGGGGCCCTACGAGCAGTACTTC.